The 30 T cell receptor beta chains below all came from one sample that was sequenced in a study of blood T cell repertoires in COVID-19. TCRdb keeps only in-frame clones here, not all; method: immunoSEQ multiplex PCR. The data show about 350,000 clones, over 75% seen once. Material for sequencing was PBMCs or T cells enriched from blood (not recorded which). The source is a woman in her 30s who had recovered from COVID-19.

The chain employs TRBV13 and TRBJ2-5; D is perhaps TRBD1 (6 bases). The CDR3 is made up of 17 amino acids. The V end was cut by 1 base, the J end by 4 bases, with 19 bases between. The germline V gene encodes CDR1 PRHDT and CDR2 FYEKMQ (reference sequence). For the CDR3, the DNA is TGTGCCAGCAGCTTAGAACAGAACAGGGAAGGTCGAGAGACCCAGTACTTC. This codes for CASSLEQNREGRETQYF.

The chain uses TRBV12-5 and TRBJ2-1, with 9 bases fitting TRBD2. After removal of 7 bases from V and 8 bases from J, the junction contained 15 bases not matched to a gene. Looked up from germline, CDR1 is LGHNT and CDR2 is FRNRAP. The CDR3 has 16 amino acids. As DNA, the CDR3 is TGTGCTAGTGATAGCACCGGGACTAGCTATCGAGATGAGCAGTTCTTC. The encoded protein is CASDSTGTSYRDEQFF.

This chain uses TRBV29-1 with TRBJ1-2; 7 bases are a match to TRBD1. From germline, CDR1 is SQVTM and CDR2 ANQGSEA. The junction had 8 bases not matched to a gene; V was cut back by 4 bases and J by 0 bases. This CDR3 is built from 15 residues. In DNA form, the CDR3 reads TGCAGCGTTGCTATAGGGACAGCCCCTAACTATGGCTACACCTTC. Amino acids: CSVAIGTAPNYGYTF. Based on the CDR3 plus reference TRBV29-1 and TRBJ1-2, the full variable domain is SAVISQKPSRDICQRGTSLTIQCQVDSQVTMMFWYRQQPGQSLTLIATANQGSEATYESGFVIDKFPISRPNLTFSTLTVSNMSPEDSSIYLCSVAIGTAPNYGYTFGSGTRLTVV.

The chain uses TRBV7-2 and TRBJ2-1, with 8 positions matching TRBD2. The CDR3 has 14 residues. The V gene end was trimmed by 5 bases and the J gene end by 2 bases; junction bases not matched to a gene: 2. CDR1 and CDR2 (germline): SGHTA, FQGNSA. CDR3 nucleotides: TGTGCCAGCAGCCCGGGGGGGGCCTACAATGAGCAGTTCTTC. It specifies CASSPGGAYNEQFF.

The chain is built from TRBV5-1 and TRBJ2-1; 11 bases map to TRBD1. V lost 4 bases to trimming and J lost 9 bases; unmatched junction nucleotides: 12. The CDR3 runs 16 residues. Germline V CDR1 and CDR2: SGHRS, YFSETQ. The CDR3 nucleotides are TGCGCCAGCAGCCCCGGAAACGGACAGGGGGCAGGTGAGCAGTTCTTC. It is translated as CASSPGNGQGAGEQFF. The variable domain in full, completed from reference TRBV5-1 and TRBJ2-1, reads KAGVTQTPRYLIKTRGQQVTLSCSPISGHRSVSWYQQTPGQGLQFLFEYFSETQRNKGNFPGRFSGRQFSNSRSEMNVSTLELGDSALYLCASSPGNGQGAGEQFFGPGTRLTVL.

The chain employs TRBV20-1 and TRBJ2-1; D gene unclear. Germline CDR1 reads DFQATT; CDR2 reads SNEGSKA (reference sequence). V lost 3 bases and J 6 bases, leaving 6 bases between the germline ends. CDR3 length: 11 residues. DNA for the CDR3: TGCAGTGCTAGTTACGGCAATGAGCAGTTCTTC. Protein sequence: CSASYGNEQFF.

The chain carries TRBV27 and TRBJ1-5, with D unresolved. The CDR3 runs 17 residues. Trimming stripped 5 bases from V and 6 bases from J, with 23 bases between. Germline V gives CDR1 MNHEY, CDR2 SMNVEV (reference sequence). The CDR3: CASSPLGGRGRSQPQHF. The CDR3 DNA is TGTGCCAGCAGTCCGCTTGGAGGTCGAGGGCGCAGTCAGCCCCAGCATTTT.

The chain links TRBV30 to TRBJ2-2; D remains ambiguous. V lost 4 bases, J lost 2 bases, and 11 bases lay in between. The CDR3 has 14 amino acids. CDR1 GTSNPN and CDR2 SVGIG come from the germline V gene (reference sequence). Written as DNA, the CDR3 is TGTGCCTGGAAGTTACAGCTAAACACCGGGGAGCTGTTTTTT. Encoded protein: CAWKLQLNTGELFF. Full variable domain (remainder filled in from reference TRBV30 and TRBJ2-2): SQTIHQWPATLVQPVGSPLSLECTVEGTSNPNLYWYRQAAGRGLQLLFYSVGIGQISSEVPQNLSASRPQDRQFILSSKKLLLSDSGFYLCAWKLQLNTGELFFGEGSRLTVL.

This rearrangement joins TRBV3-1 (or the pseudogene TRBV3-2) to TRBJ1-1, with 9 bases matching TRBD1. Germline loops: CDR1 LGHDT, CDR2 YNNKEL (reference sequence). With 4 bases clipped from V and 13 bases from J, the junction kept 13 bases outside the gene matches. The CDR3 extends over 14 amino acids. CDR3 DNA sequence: TGTGCCAGCAGCCTCAACAGGATGGGACAGGGAGTTTTCTTT. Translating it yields CASSLNRMGQGVFF.

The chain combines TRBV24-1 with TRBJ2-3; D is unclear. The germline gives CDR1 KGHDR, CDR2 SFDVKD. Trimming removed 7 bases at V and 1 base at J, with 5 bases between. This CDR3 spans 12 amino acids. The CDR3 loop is CATSARTDTQYF. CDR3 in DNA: TGTGCCACCAGCGCGCGCACAGATACGCAGTATTTT.

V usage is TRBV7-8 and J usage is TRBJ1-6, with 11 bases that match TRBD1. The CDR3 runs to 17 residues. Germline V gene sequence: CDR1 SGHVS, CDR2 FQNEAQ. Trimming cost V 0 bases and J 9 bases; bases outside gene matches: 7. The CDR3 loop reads CASSLASGTGGGSPLHF. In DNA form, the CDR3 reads TGTGCCAGCAGCTTAGCATCCGGGACAGGGGGGGGTTCACCCCTCCACTTT.

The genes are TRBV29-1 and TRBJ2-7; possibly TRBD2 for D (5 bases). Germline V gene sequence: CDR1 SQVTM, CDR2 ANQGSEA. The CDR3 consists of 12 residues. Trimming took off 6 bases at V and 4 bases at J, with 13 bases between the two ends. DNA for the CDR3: TGCAGCGTGAGACTATCTCAATACGAGCAGTACTTC. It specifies CSVRLSQYEQYF.

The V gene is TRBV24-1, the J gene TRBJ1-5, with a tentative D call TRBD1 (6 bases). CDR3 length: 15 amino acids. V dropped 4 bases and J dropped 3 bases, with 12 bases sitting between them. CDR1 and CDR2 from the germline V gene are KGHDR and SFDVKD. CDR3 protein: CATSDRTVANQPQHF. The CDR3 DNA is TGTGCCACCAGTGACCGGACAGTCGCCAATCAGCCCCAGCATTTT.

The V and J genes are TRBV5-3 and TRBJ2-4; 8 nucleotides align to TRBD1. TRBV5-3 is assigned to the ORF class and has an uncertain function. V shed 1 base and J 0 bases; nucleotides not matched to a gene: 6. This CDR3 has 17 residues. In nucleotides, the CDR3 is TGTGCCAGAAGCTTGCCGGGACAGGCACTAGCCAAAAACATTCAGTACTTC. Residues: CARSLPGQALAKNIQYF.

CDR3 sequence (DNA): TGTGCCAGCGGAAGGGGGACAGGCCGACCCTACGAGCAGTACTTC. This gives the protein CASGRGTGRPYEQYF. The chain is built from TRBV14 and TRBJ2-7; 8 positions agree with TRBD1. CDR3 length: 15 residues. V gave up 8 bases and J gave up 2 bases; unmatched junction bases: 11. Looked up from germline, CDR1 is SGHDN and CDR2 is FVKESK.

Written as DNA, the CDR3 is TGTGCCAGCAGCCAAGAAGTCCAGATCTATGGCTACACCTTC. Its protein is CASSQEVQIYGYTF. This chain uses TRBV3-1 (or the pseudogene TRBV3-2) with TRBJ1-2; D not resolved. V dropped 0 bases and J dropped 4 bases, with 9 bases sitting between them. The CDR3 is 14 amino acids. The germline CDR1 and CDR2 sequences are LGHDT and YNNKEL (reference sequence).

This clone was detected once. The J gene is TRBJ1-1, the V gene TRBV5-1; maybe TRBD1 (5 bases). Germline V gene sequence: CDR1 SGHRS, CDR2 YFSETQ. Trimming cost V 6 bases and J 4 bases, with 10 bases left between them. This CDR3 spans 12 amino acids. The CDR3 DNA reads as TGCGCCAGCAAGGCAGGGTTCACTGAAGCTTTCTTT. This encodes CASKAGFTEAFF. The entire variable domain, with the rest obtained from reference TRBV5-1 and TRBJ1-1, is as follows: KAGVTQTPRYLIKTRGQQVTLSCSPISGHRSVSWYQQTPGQGLQFLFEYFSETQRNKGNFPGRFSGRQFSNSRSEMNVSTLELGDSALYLCASKAGFTEAFFGQGTRLTVV.

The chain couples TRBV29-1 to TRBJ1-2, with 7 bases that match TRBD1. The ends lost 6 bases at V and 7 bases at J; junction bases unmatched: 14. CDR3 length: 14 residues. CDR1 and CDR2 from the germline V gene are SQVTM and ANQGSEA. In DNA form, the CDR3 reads TGCAGCGTAGATAAACTACAGGGGCGGGGTGGCTACACCTTC. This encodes CSVDKLQGRGGYTF.

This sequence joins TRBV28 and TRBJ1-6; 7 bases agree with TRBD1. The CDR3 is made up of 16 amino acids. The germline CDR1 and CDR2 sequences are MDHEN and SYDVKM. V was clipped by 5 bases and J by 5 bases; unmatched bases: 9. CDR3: CASSPPPGTDNSPLHF. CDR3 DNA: TGTGCCAGCAGTCCCCCGCCAGGGACAGATAATTCACCCCTCCACTTT.

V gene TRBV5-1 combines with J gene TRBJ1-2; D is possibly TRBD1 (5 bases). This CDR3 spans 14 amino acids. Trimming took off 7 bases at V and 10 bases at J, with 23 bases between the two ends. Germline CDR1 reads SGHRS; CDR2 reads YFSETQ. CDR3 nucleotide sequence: TGCGCCAGCGGGCCGGGACCTTGGGGGGAGGCCTACACCTTC. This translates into CASGPGPWGEAYTF.

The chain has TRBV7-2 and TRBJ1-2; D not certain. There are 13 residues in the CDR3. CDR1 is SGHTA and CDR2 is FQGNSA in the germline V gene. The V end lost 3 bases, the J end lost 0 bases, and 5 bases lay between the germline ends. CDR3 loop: CASSLGANYGYTF. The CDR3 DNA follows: TGTGCCAGCAGCTTGGGAGCTAACTATGGCTACACCTTC.

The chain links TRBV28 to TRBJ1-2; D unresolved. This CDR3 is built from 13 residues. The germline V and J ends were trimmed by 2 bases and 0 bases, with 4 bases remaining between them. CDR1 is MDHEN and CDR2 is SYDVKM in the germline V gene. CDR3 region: CASSLVSNYGYTF. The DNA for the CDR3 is TGTGCCAGCAGTTTAGTCTCTAACTATGGCTACACCTTC.

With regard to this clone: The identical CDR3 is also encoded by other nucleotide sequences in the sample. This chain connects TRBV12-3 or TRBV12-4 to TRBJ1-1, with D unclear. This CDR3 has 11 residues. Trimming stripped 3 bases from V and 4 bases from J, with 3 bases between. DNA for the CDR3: TGTGCCAGCAGTTTCCGCACTGAAGCTTTCTTT. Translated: CASSFRTEAFF.

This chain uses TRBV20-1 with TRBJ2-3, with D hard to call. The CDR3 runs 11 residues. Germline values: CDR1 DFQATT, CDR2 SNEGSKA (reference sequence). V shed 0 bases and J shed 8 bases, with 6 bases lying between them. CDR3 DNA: TGCAGTGCTAGAGACTACAGTACGCAGTATTTT. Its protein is CSARDYSTQYF.

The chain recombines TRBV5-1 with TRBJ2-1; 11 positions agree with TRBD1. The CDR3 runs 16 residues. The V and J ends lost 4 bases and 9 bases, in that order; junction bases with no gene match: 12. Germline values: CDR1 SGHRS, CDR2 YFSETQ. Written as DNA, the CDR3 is TGCGCCAGCAGCAATGCCGGGACAGGGGGGTTCCGTGAGCAGTTCTTC. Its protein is CASSNAGTGGFREQFF.

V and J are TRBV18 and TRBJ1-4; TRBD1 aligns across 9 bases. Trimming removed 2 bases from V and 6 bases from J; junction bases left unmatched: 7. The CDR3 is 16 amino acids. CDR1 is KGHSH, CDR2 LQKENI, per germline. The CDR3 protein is CASSPAGTGSYEKLFF. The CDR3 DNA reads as TGTGCCAGCTCACCAGCCGGGACAGGGAGTTATGAAAAACTGTTTTTT. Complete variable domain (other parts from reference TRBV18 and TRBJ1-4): NAGVMQNPRHLVRRRGQEARLRCSPMKGHSHVYWYRQLPEEGLKFMVYLQKENIIDESGMPKERFSAEFPKEGPSILRIQQVVRGDSAAYFCASSPAGTGSYEKLFFGSGTQLSVL.

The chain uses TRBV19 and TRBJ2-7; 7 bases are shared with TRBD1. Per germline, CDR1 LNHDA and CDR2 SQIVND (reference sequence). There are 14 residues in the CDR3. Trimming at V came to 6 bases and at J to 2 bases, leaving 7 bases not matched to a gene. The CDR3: CASRPDRATYEQYF. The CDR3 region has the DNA TGTGCCAGTAGACCCGACAGGGCAACCTACGAGCAGTACTTC. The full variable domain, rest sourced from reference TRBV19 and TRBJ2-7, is DGGITQSPKYLFRKEGQNVTLSCEQNLNHDAMYWYRQDPGQGLRLIYYSQIVNDFQKGDIAEGYSVSREKKESFPLTVTSAQKNPTAFYLCASRPDRATYEQYFGPGTRLTVT.

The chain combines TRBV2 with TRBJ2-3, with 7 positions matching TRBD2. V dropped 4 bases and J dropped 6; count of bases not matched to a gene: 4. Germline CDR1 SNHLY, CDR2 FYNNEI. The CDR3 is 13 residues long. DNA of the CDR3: TGTGCCAGCAGTGGGACTAGACGGGATACGCAGTATTTT. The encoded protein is CASSGTRRDTQYF.

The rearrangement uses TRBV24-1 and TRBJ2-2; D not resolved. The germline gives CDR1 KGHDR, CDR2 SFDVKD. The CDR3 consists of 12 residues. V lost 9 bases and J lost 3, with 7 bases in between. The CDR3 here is CATSRYTGELFF. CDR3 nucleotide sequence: TGTGCCACCTCCAGGTACACCGGGGAGCTGTTTTTT.

In DNA, the CDR3 is TGTGCCAGCAGGACAGGGGCGCCGAACACTGAAGCTTTCTTT. This translates into CASRTGAPNTEAFF. The V gene is TRBV2, the J gene TRBJ1-1; 8 positions match TRBD1. With V trimmed by 6 bases and J by 1 base, 4 bases remained unmatched. The germline gives CDR1 SNHLY, CDR2 FYNNEI. CDR3 length equals 14 residues. Together with reference TRBV2 and TRBJ1-1, the CDR3 gives the full variable domain: EPEVTQTPSHQVTQMGQEVILRCVPISNHLYFYWYRQILGQKVEFLVSFYNNEISEKSEIFDDQFSVERPDGSNFTLKIRSTKLEDSAMYFCASRTGAPNTEAFFGQGTRLTVV.